The 6 T cell receptor beta chains in this list originate from one sample, sequenced in a study of graft-versus-host responses after intestinal transplantation. Using immunoSEQ multiplex PCR, the repertoire was profiled, and TCRdb retains in-frame clones only, with some absent. The table records some 82,000 clones, roughly 87% of them present only once. Antigens for these TCRs are unknown. Source: unstimulated CD8+ T cells sorted from spleen or lymph node cells, taken before transplant. The origin of the receptors is a human donor who was the organ donor for an intestinal transplant.

The chain couples TRBV11-2 to TRBJ1-4; a weak D match, TRBD1 (5 bases). CDR1 SGHAT and CDR2 FQNNGV come from the germline V gene. The CDR3 is 17 residues long. Deletions cut 2 bases from V and 4 bases from J, with 17 bases between. The CDR3 DNA reads as TGTGCCAGCAGCTTATACAGGATTGTGCCGTTTAATGAAAAACTGTTTTTT. Encoded protein: CASSLYRIVPFNEKLFF.

V gene TRBV28 combines with J gene TRBJ2-6; 9 bases match TRBD2. CDR1 and CDR2 from the germline V gene are MDHEN and SYDVKM. The CDR3 consists of 16 residues. The V segment lost 10 bases and the J segment 1 base; nucleotides outside the gene matches: 8. CDR3 coding DNA: TGTGCCACCCACGCGGGAGGGAAGTCTGGGGCCAACGTCCTGACTTTC. This codes for CATHAGGKSGANVLTF.

This clone was observed a handful of times. The chain joins TRBV6-5 to TRBJ1-2; 8 nucleotides align to TRBD1. Per the germline V gene, CDR1 is MNHEY and CDR2 is SVGAGI. V lost 2 bases, J lost 4 bases, and 9 bases stayed unmatched. The CDR3 contains 16 residues. The CDR3 DNA reads TGTGCCAGCAGTTACCAAAATAGGGACAGGTTCTATGGCTACACCTTC. This encodes CASSYQNRDRFYGYTF.

This clone was picked up a small number of times. The genes are TRBV18 and TRBJ2-7; D remains ambiguous. This CDR3 has 13 residues. Trimming cost V 2 bases and J 5 bases, with 10 bases left between them. Germline V CDR1 and CDR2: KGHSH, LQKENI. For the CDR3, the DNA is TGTGCCAGCTCACCAGAGCAAGGGAACGAGCAGTACTTC. It is translated as CASSPEQGNEQYF.

This sequence joins TRBV7-8 and TRBJ2-7; tentative D call: TRBD2 (5 bases). Trimming stripped 3 bases from V and 0 bases from J, with 12 bases between. The CDR3 spans 15 residues. Looked up from germline, CDR1 is SGHVS and CDR2 is FQNEAQ. The CDR3 sequence: CASSFPGVGSYEQYF. The CDR3 coding sequence is TGTGCCAGCAGCTTCCCCGGGGTGGGCTCCTACGAGCAGTACTTC.

The rearrangement joins TRBV7-9 to TRBJ2-3; 7 bases are shared with TRBD2. CDR1 SEHNR and CDR2 FQNEAQ come from the germline V gene (reference sequence). V lost 5 bases to trimming and J lost 2 bases; unmatched junction nucleotides: 10. This CDR3 has 16 residues. The CDR3 bases are TGTGCCAGCAGCGGCCGGGAGGATGAGGCCACAGATACGCAGTATTTT. Translating it yields CASSGREDEATDTQYF.